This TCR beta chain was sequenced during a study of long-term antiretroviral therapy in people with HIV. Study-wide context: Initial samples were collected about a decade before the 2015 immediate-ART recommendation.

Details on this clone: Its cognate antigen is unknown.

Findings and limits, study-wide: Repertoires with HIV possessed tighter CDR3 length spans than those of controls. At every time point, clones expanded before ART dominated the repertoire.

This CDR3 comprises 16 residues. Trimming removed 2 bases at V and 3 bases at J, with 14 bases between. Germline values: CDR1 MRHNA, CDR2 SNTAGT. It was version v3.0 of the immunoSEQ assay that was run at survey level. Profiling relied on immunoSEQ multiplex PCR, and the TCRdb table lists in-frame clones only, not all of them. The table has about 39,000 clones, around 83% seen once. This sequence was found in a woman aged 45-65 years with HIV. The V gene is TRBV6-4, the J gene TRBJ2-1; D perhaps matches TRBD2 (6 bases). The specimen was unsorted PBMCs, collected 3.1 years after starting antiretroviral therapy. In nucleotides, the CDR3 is TGTGCCAGCAGTGACACATTCGGGGGTCGCTACAATGAGCAGTTCTTC. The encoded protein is CASSDTFGGRYNEQFF.